These 25 T cell receptor beta chains were all obtained from the same sample, sequenced in a study of T cells in Graves' hyperthyroidism and ophthalmopathy. Amplification targeted TCR beta CDR3 regions from RNA transcripts. The HTBI primer set drove a first-round RT-PCR of the TCR CDR3. TCRdb used MiXCR to reprocess the multiplex PCR reads, holding one entry per CDR3 protein. The table shows hundreds of thousands of distinct CDR3 sequences, with around 13% occurring only once. Sequencing was done on a sample of blood. All receptors come from a young woman with Graves' hyperthyroidism.

J is TRBJ2-1 and V is TRBV25-1; D uncertain. Trimming left V 2 bases short and J 5 bases short, with 16 bases between. The CDR3 sequence is 16 residues long. Germline values: CDR1 MGHDK, CDR2 SYGVNS. In DNA form, the CDR3 reads TGTGCCAGCAGTGAACTGGGTACGCGAGGAAACAATGAGCAGTTCTTC. Translating it yields CASSELGTRGNNEQFF. Full variable domain (missing parts from reference TRBV25-1 and TRBJ2-1): EADIYQTPRYLVIGTGKKITLECSQTMGHDKMYWYQQDPGMELHLIHYSYGVNSTEKGDLSSESTVSRIRTEHFPLTLESARPSHTSQYLCASSELGTRGNNEQFFGPGTRLTVL.

This clonotype was counted at least ten times. V is TRBV5-8 and J is TRBJ1-1; the D is unclear. The CDR3 consists of 12 residues. Germline CDR1 and CDR2: SGHTS and YDEGEE. With 5 bases removed from V and 1 base from J, the gap between germline ends came to 6 bases. The CDR3, as DNA: TGTGCCAGCAGGGGGAAGAACACTGAAGCTTTCTTT. This codes for CASRGKNTEAFF.

This clonotype was counted a few times. This chain connects TRBV5-8 to TRBJ2-1; TRBD1 is a possible D gene (6 bases). From germline, CDR1 is SGHTS and CDR2 YDEGEE. CDR3 length: 14 amino acids. Trimming stripped 4 bases from V and 7 bases from J, with 15 bases between. In nucleotides, the CDR3 is TGTGCCAGCAGCGGGGGCGCTTTAAGAAATGAGCAGTTCTTC. This codes for CASSGGALRNEQFF.

A few counts support this clonotype. The chain is built from TRBV18 and TRBJ1-1; D is uncertain. V was cut by 3 bases and J by 7 bases, with 6 bases left in between. This CDR3 region has 11 residues. The germline V gene encodes CDR1 KGHSH and CDR2 LQKENI. The CDR3 coding sequence is TGTGCCAGCTCACCTGGTAGTGAAGCTTTCTTT. This translates into CASSPGSEAFF.

The V call is TRBV6-9, the J call TRBJ1-2, with D perhaps matching TRBD1 (6 bases). This CDR3 contains 14 residues. Per the germline V gene, CDR1 is MNHGY and CDR2 is SVAAGI. V was shortened by 4 bases and J by 3 bases, with 12 bases between the two germline ends. The CDR3 spells CASSSGRGDYGYTF. In DNA, the CDR3 is TGTGCCAGCAGTTCCGGGAGGGGGGACTATGGCTACACCTTC.

The rearrangement joins TRBV19 to TRBJ1-1, with 7 positions matching TRBD1. This CDR3 comprises 13 residues. V dropped 6 bases and J dropped 4; count of bases not matched to a gene: 5. Germline loops: CDR1 LNHDA, CDR2 SQIVND (reference sequence). Written as DNA, the CDR3 is TGTGCCAGTAGCTTCAGGGGGGTCACTGAAGCTTTCTTT. This gives the protein CASSFRGVTEAFF. Drawing the rest from reference TRBV19 and TRBJ1-1, the complete variable domain is DGGITQSPKYLFRKEGQNVTLSCEQNLNHDAMYWYRQDPGQGLRLIYYSQIVNDFQKGDIAEGYSVSREKKESFPLTVTSAQKNPTAFYLCASSFRGVTEAFFGQGTRLTVV.

This chain links TRBV6-4 with TRBJ1-4; the match to TRBD1 covers 8 bases. The CDR3 runs 16 residues. Germline CDR1 is MRHNA and CDR2 is SNTAGT. Trimming cost V 5 bases and J 5 bases; bases outside gene matches: 10. The CDR3 spells CASSPGQGVTNEKLFF. DNA for the CDR3: TGTGCCAGCAGTCCCGGACAGGGAGTCACGAATGAAAAACTGTTTTTT.

The chain carries TRBV24-1 and TRBJ2-3, with 8 bases identical to TRBD2. Germline V gene lookup returns CDR1 KGHDR and CDR2 SFDVKD. The CDR3 is 16 residues long. Unmatched junction bases numbered 7, after V lost 4 bases and J lost 2 bases. CDR3 residues: CATSEPAGVSTDTQYF. For the CDR3, the DNA is TGTGCCACCAGTGAGCCAGCGGGGGTCTCCACAGATACGCAGTATTTT.

This clonotype showed up just a few times. This chain connects TRBV19 to TRBJ2-7; 10 bases map to TRBD2. With V trimmed by 7 bases and J by 2 bases, 8 bases remained unmatched. Germline V gene sequence: CDR1 LNHDA, CDR2 SQIVND (reference sequence). The CDR3 loop spans 15 amino acids. The CDR3 reads CASKGSSGSPYEQYF. As DNA, the CDR3 is TGTGCCAGTAAAGGTTCTAGCGGGAGTCCCTACGAGCAGTACTTC.

This clonotype occurred many times. The rearrangement links TRBV3-1 to TRBJ1-1; 9 positions match TRBD1. Germline V lookup: CDR1 LGHDT, CDR2 YNNKEL (reference sequence). V was clipped by 4 bases and J by 8 bases; unmatched bases: 8. The length of the CDR3 is 14 residues. CDR3 coding DNA: TGTGCCAGCAGCCCCTGGACAGGGGCAGAAGAAGCTTTCTTT. Translation gives CASSPWTGAEEAFF.

This clonotype was seen many times. The chain is built from TRBV18 and TRBJ2-5; 12 bases line up with TRBD2. The V segment lost 0 bases and the J segment 6 bases; nucleotides outside the gene matches: 8. CDR3 length equals 17 residues. CDR1 and CDR2 (germline): KGHSH, LQKENI. CDR3 nucleotides: TGTGCCAGCTCACCACCGACTAGCGGGAGTATTAGGAAGACCCAGTACTTC. It is translated as CASSPPTSGSIRKTQYF.

Many counts were recorded for this clonotype. This chain links TRBV6-1 with TRBJ2-7; TRBD1 might be the D (6 bases). The ends were cut back, 0 bases at V and 4 bases at J, with 10 bases in the middle. Germline CDR1 and CDR2: MNHNS and SASEGT. CDR3 size: 14 residues. CDR3 sequence reads: CASSEAQGRYEQYF. CDR3 in DNA: TGTGCCAGCAGTGAAGCGCAGGGGCGGTACGAGCAGTACTTC.

This clonotype was counted ten times or more. The chain couples TRBV11-2 to TRBJ2-3; maybe TRBD2 (5 bases). This CDR3 spans 15 amino acids. Per germline, CDR1 SGHAT and CDR2 FQNNGV. The V end lost 5 bases, the J end lost 1 base, and 13 bases lay between the germline ends. CDR3 sequence: CASSPAPEGTDTQYF. The CDR3 DNA sequence: TGTGCCAGCAGCCCGGCACCGGAGGGCACAGATACGCAGTATTTT. Complete variable domain (other parts from reference TRBV11-2 and TRBJ2-3): EAGVAQSPRYKIIEKRQSVAFWCNPISGHATLYWYQQILGQGPKLLIQFQNNGVVDDSQLPKDRFSAERLKGVDSTLKIQPAKLEDSAVYLCASSPAPEGTDTQYFGPGTRLTVL.

The V and J genes are TRBV28 and TRBJ2-1; 12 bases fit TRBD1. Germline trimming cut 4 bases from V and 7 bases from J; bases unmatched to any gene: 5. The CDR3 runs to 15 residues. CDR1 and CDR2 (germline): MDHEN, SYDVKM. The CDR3 DNA sequence: TGTGCCAGCAGTTATGGGACAGGGGGCCTTAATGAGCAGTTCTTC. It translates to CASSYGTGGLNEQFF. The full variable domain, its missing parts supplied by reference TRBV28 and TRBJ2-1, is DVKVTQSSRYLVKRTGEKVFLECVQDMDHENMFWYRQDPGLGLRLIYFSYDVKMKEKGDIPEGYSVSREKKERFSLILESASTNQTSMYLCASSYGTGGLNEQFFGPGTRLTVL.

The chain joins TRBV10-2 to TRBJ1-1; D is possibly TRBD1 (6 bases). V was clipped by 8 bases and J by 0 bases, with 10 bases between them. Germline CDR1 is WSHSY and CDR2 is SAAADI. This CDR3 spans 13 amino acids. The CDR3 nucleotides read TGCGCCAGCCTCGGACAGCTGAACACTGAAGCTTTCTTT. Amino acids: CASLGQLNTEAFF.

This clonotype was picked up a small number of times. This sequence joins TRBV29-1 and TRBJ1-1; TRBD1 might be the D (6 bases). Trimming cost V 7 bases and J 9 bases, with 12 bases left between them. The length of the CDR3 is 10 residues. Germline CDR1 is SQVTM and CDR2 is ANQGSEA. This chain's CDR3 is CSDGQTQAFF. As DNA, the CDR3 is TGCAGCGATGGACAGACACAAGCTTTCTTT.

This rearrangement joins TRBV20-1 to TRBJ2-1; D is perhaps TRBD1 (6 bases). V shed 2 bases and J shed 2 bases, with 16 bases lying between them. Germline CDR1 DFQATT, CDR2 SNEGSKA (reference sequence). The CDR3 is 16 amino acids. Written as DNA, the CDR3 is TGCAGTGCTAGAACCAATACACAGGGTCCCTACAATGAGCAGTTCTTC. This gives the protein CSARTNTQGPYNEQFF.

This clonotype was recorded at least ten times. V is TRBV29-1 and J is TRBJ1-1; possibly TRBD1 for D (6 bases). Germline CDR1 SQVTM, CDR2 ANQGSEA. The germline V and J ends were trimmed by 0 bases and 4 bases, with 15 bases remaining between them. The CDR3 extends over 15 amino acids. DNA for the CDR3: TGCAGCGTTGAAGACTCGGGACAAGGAGGCACTGAAGCTTTCTTT. Translating it yields CSVEDSGQGGTEAFF.

The CDR3 nucleotides read TGTGCCAGCAGTCCGGGGGACCACAAGGATCAGCCCCAGCATTTT. It is translated as CASSPGDHKDQPQHF. The chain combines TRBV12-3 or TRBV12-4 with TRBJ1-5, with a tentative D call TRBD1 (5 bases). Trimming cost V 5 bases and J 5 bases, with 16 bases left between them. There are 15 residues in the CDR3.

This clonotype appeared many times. This rearrangement joins TRBV12-3 or TRBV12-4 to TRBJ2-2; no clear D gene. V gave up 5 bases and J gave up 2 bases, with 9 bases separating them. This CDR3 is built from 14 residues. The CDR3 here is CASSISANTGELFF. The DNA of the CDR3 is TGTGCCAGCAGTATATCAGCCAACACCGGGGAGCTGTTTTTT.

This clonotype has a count of ten or more. The chain employs TRBV18 and TRBJ2-7, with D hard to call. The germline CDR1 and CDR2 sequences are KGHSH and LQKENI. With 6 bases removed from V and 2 bases from J, the gap between germline ends came to 14 bases. This CDR3 spans 14 amino acids. CDR3 loop: CASSRDWTAYEQYF. The CDR3 DNA reads TGTGCCAGCTCGCGAGACTGGACCGCCTACGAGCAGTACTTC. The whole variable domain, remainder taken from reference TRBV18 and TRBJ2-7, is NAGVMQNPRHLVRRRGQEARLRCSPMKGHSHVYWYRQLPEEGLKFMVYLQKENIIDESGMPKERFSAEFPKEGPSILRIQQVVRGDSAAYFCASSRDWTAYEQYFGPGTRLTVT.

This clonotype has only a few counts. This chain uses TRBV24-1 with TRBJ2-3, with D possibly matching TRBD2 (5 bases). V dropped 4 bases and J dropped 4 bases, with 14 bases sitting between them. Looked up from germline, CDR1 is KGHDR and CDR2 is SFDVKD. The CDR3 is made up of 15 amino acids. CDR3 DNA sequence: TGTGCCACCAGTGACCCACGGAGGCTAGCAGATACGCAGTATTTT. Translating it yields CATSDPRRLADTQYF.

This clonotype came up a few times. The V call is TRBV6-4, the J call TRBJ2-1; maybe TRBD1 (6 bases). V was cut by 5 bases and J by 7 bases, with 18 bases left in between. The CDR3 runs 15 residues. Germline CDR1 reads MRHNA; CDR2 reads SNTAGT. The CDR3 DNA reads as TGTGCCAGCAGTACAGGGTCCGGCTCCCCTAATGAGCAGTTCTTC. Encoded protein: CASSTGSGSPNEQFF.

This clonotype was found many times. The gene calls are TRBV2 and TRBJ2-7; possibly TRBD1 for D (6 bases). The germline CDR1 and CDR2 sequences are SNHLY and FYNNEI. Trimming took 8 bases from V and 2 from J, leaving 10 bases between them. CDR3 size: 12 residues. This CDR3 reads CASRDKAYEQYF. The DNA for the CDR3 is TGTGCCAGCCGGGACAAAGCCTACGAGCAGTACTTC.

This chain links TRBV14 with TRBJ1-1; D may be TRBD1 (6 bases). Trimming shortened V by 5 bases and J by 8 bases, and 9 bases separated the two germline ends. The germline CDR1 and CDR2 sequences are SGHDN and FVKESK. This CDR3 is built from 11 residues. CDR3 DNA sequence: TGTGCCAGCAGCTCCGGGGGCGAAGCTTTCTTT. It yields the protein CASSSGGEAFF.